This entry describes one T cell receptor beta chain. This sample was taken from a study of blood T cell repertoires in COVID-19. Study background: Acute-phase and convalescent COVID-19 samples originated in the United States, Italy and Spain. In each case, the material was cDNA or gDNA derived from T cells, B-cell-depleted T cells, or PBMCs.

This CDR3 is built from 12 residues. V dropped 5 bases and J dropped 5 bases, with 9 bases sitting between them. Germline V gene sequence: CDR1 MNHEY, CDR2 SMNVEV (reference sequence). Per the original methods: Nucleated cell number was recorded as an estimate derived from reference gene primer amplification. The repertoire was sequenced with immunoSEQ multiplex PCR; TCRdb's copy has only in-frame clones and lacks some. V and J calls plus clone size are reproduced from that table; the DNA served to infer D and trimming. The sample contains some 88,000 clones, about 85% of which appear only once. This sequence joins TRBV27 and TRBJ1-2; perhaps TRBD1 as D (6 bases). The sequenced material came from peripheral blood. The receptor was derived from a man aged 55-75 years with acute or convalescent COVID-19. CDR3 sequence: CASSPQGYGYTF. The CDR3 DNA is TGTGCCAGCAGTCCTCAGGGGTATGGCTACACCTTC.